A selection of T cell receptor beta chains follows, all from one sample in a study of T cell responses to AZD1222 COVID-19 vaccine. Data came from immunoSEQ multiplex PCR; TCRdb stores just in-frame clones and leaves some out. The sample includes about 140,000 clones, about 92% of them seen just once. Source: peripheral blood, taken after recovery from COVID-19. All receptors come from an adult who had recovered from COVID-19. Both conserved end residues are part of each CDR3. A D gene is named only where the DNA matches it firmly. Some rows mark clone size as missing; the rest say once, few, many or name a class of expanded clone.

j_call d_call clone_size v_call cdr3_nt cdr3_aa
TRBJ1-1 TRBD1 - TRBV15 TGTGCCACCAGCAGAGGGACAGGGGACACTGAAGCTTTCTTT CATSRGTGDTEAFF
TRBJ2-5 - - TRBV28 TGTGCCAGCAGTTCCCTGGGTGCAGAGACCCAGTACTTC CASSSLGAETQYF
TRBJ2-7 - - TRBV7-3 TGTGCCAGCAGCTTGACTTTGGGGCACGAGCAGTACTTC CASSLTLGHEQYF
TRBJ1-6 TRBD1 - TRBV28 TGTGCCAGCAGTTTGGACAGGGCTGTGTTATCACCCCTCCACTTT CASSLDRAVLSPLHF
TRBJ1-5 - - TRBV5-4 TGTGCCAGCGTGCCTCCGTGGTTGGGCAATCAGCCCCAGCATTTT CASVPPWLGNQPQHF
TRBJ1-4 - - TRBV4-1 TGCGCCAGCAGCCAAGATACGGGTTTTGATGAAAAACTGTTTTTT CASSQDTGFDEKLFF
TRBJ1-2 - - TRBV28 TGTGCCAGCAGTGCCTTACGTCGGTATGGCTACACCTTC CASSALRRYGYTF
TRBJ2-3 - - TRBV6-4 TGTGCCAGCAGTGACTTCACAGATACGCAGTATTTT CASSDFTDTQYF
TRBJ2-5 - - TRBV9 TGTGCCAGCAGCCCAGGAGGGGTCCTCGGGGAGACCCAGTACTTC CASSPGGVLGETQYF
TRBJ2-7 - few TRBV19 TGTGCCAGTAGTATGGGCCAGGGCTACGAGCAGTACTTC CASSMGQGYEQYF
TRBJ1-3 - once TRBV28 TGTGCCAGCAGTGAGGTCACTGGAAACACCATATATTTT CASSEVTGNTIYF
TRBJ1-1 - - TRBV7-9 TGTGCCAGCAGCTTAGGACCGGCGGTGAACACTGAAGCTTTCTTT CASSLGPAVNTEAFF
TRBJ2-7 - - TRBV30 TGTGCCTGGGGATATGGCGGCTCCTACGAGCAGTACTTC CAWGYGGSYEQYF
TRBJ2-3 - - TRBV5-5 TGTGCCAGCAGCGTAGTTGCTCAGGAGGATACGCAGTATTTT CASSVVAQEDTQYF
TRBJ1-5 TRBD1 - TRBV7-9 TGTGCCAGCAGCAAATACCGGGACAGGGGCAATCAGCCCCAGCATTTT CASSKYRDRGNQPQHF
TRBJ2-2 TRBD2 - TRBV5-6 TGTGCCAGCAGCCCCCGGACTAGCGGGAGTACCGGGGAGCTGTTTTTT CASSPRTSGSTGELFF
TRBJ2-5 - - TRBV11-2 TGTGCCAGCAGCCAAGGCAGGGCAAAAGAGACCCAGTACTTC CASSQGRAKETQYF
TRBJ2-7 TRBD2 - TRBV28 TGTGCCAGCAGTTCCCTCCGGGGGGGCTACGAGCAGTACTTC CASSSLRGGYEQYF
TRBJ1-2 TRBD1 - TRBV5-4 TGTGCCAGCAGATTTGCAGGGGGCGGAGTTGGCTACACCTTC CASRFAGGGVGYTF
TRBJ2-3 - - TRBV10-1 TGCGCCAGCAGACTGCACCGGGTGGGGACAGATACGCAGTATTTT CASRLHRVGTDTQYF
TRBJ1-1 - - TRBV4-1 TGCGCCAGCAGCCACAGACGGAGGAACACTGAAGCTTTCTTT CASSHRRRNTEAFF
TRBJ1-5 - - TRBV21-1 TGTGCCAGCAGCAGCGACGTAACAGGGGGAAGCAATCAGCCCCAGCATTTT CASSSDVTGGSNQPQHF
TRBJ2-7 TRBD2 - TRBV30 TGTGCCTGGAGTGAAGGGACTAGCCATTACGAGCAGTACTTC CAWSEGTSHYEQYF
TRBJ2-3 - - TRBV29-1 TGCAGCGCTCGGGGTTTAACAGATACGCAGTATTTT CSARGLTDTQYF
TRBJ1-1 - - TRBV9 TGTGCCAGCAGCTTTCGGACAGAGAACACTGAAGCTTTCTTT CASSFRTENTEAFF
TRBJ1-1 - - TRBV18 TGTGCCAGCTCACCACTGGAGAACACTGAAGCTTTCTTT CASSPLENTEAFF
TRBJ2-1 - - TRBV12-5 TGTGCTAGTGGTTTTAACCCGGGATTCCCCTCACCCTACAATGAGCAGTTCTTC CASGFNPGFPSPYNEQFF
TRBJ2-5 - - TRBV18 TGTGCCAGCTCCCAGACCACGTCTAGCGTAGAGACCCAGTACTTC CASSQTTSSVETQYF
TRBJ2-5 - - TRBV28 TGTGCCAGCAGCCCCGGGGAGGCCAAGCGGGAGACCCAGTACTTC CASSPGEAKRETQYF
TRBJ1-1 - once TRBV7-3 TGTGCCAGCAGCCAGCGGGGGAACACTGAAGCTTTCTTT CASSQRGNTEAFF
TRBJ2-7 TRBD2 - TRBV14 TGTGCCAGCAGCCAACACCCTAGCGGGAGAGTTTCCGAGCAGTACTTC CASSQHPSGRVSEQYF
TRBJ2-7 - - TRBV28 TGTGCCAGCAGTTTAAACTACGAGCAGTACTTC CASSLNYEQYF
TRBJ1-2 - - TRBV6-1 TGTGCCAGCAGTGAAGCCCAGGGACCTCCCTATGGCTACACCTTC CASSEAQGPPYGYTF
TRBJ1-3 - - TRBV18 TGTGCCAGCTCACCATATCGGTCAGGGCGCCCTGGAAACACCATATATTTT CASSPYRSGRPGNTIYF
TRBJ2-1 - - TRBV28 TGTGCCAGCAGCCCCCCCGTAGCGGCATACAATGAGCAGTTCTTC CASSPPVAAYNEQFF
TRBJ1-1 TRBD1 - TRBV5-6 TGTGCCAGCAGCAAACGGACAGGGTGGGGGACTGAAGCTTTCTTT CASSKRTGWGTEAFF
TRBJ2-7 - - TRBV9 TGTGCCAGCGGTGGTGGCCCTAGGGGGGAGCAGTACTTC CASGGGPRGEQYF
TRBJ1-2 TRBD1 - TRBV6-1 TGTGCCAGCAGTGAAGGGAGACAGGGAACTAACTATGGCTACACCTTC CASSEGRQGTNYGYTF
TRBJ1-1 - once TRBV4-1 TGCGCCAGCAGCCACAAGGGGCGGTCTGAAGCTTTCTTT CASSHKGRSEAFF
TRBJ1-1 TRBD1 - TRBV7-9 TGTGCCAGCATCCTCATTACAGGGGTCACTGAAGCTTTCTTT CASILITGVTEAFF
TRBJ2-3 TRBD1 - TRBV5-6 TGTGCCAGCAGCTCGGGACAGGGAGGGACTCTAAGCACAGATACGCAGTATTTT CASSSGQGGTLSTDTQYF
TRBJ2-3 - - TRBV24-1 TGTGCCACTCAGGACAGCTTCACAGATACGCAGTATTTT CATQDSFTDTQYF
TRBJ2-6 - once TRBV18 TGTGCCAGCTCACCAAATGGTGCGGGCGGTGTAACTGGGGCCAACGTCCTGACTTTC CASSPNGAGGVTGANVLTF